The following is a T cell receptor (beta chain) sequence with its context. Its cognate antigen is unknown. The CDR3 is 16 residues long. CDR1 and CDR2 from the germline V gene are SGDLS and YYNGEE. The germline V and J ends were trimmed by 4 bases and 1 base, with 18 bases remaining between them. The PCR had 60 Vbeta and 13 Jbeta primers. Measured with immunoSEQ multiplex PCR; TCRdb has only the in-frame clones, and not every one. The data hold 97,000 or so clones, with about 81% observed a single time. This entry belongs to a study of cytomegalovirus exposure and HLA in healthy donors. Study-wide results and caveats: By a later analysis, the bulk of CMV-associated TCR beta chains appeared HLA-restricted. Many donors carried some public TCRs, although rarity characterized most TCR sequences.

The sample taken for sequencing was PBMCs. The chain combines TRBV9 with TRBJ2-7; no clear D gene. This TCR derives from a man between 40 and 49 years old in good health and CMV-seronegative. The CDR3 here is CASSPTRRGLSYEQYF. CDR3 coding DNA: TGTGCCAGCAGCCCAACGCGACGCGGTCTGTCCTACGAGCAGTACTTC.